This TCR beta chain came from a study of technical replicates of blood from a few donors. Germline V lookup: CDR1 MDHEN, CDR2 SYDVKM. This CDR3 has 12 residues. Trimming pared 4 bases from V and 9 bases from J, leaving 10 bases between. Produced via immunoSEQ multiplex PCR; TCRdb's table is partial and in-frame only. The sample lists some 12,000 clones, roughly 80% occurring once. Sequenced input: PBMCs. The receptor comes from a human donor in good health. The chain recombines TRBV28 with TRBJ2-1, with D possibly being TRBD1 (6 bases). CDR3 sequence reads: CASSWEGGEQFF. The CDR3 nucleotides are TGTGCCAGCAGTTGGGAAGGGGGTGAGCAGTTCTTC.